A selection of T cell receptor beta chains follows, all from one sample in a study of persistence of HIV-infected CD4 T cells. Measured with immunoSEQ multiplex PCR; TCRdb has only the in-frame clones, and not every one. The profile covers about 13,000 clones, with about three fifths appearing a single time and 6.9% taken by the ten largest. Antigens of these TCRs are unknown. The input for sequencing was CD4+ T cells sorted from PBMCs after roughly 17-hour stimulation, taken from a patient who received antiretroviral therapy. Receptors were obtained from an adult man with HIV who was CMV-seropositive. The CDR3 runs from the conserved cysteine through the conserved F or W.

V gene	J gene	CDR3 protein
TRBV11-2	TRBJ2-1	CASSFEPVPRGYNEQFF
TRBV24-1	TRBJ1-2	CATSDGGSGYTF
TRBV30	TRBJ1-5	CAWSTVNQPQHF
TRBV2	TRBJ1-1	CASSRDYNTEAFF
TRBV18	TRBJ2-4	CASSPRGPKNIQYF
TRBV6-5	TRBJ2-3	CASSKVGEGTDTQYF
TRBV16	TRBJ2-5	CASSQSGRALQETQYF
TRBV18	TRBJ1-1	CASSPRDRGFIEAFF
TRBV25-1	TRBJ2-7	CASRTGGRYEQYF
TRBV2	TRBJ1-5	CASTLLQRGHSNQPQHF
TRBV6-5	TRBJ2-6	CATLRDRSGANVLTF
TRBV30	TRBJ1-3	CAATRGARNTIYF
TRBV20-1	TRBJ2-3	CSASPLGGAEDTQYF
TRBV6-5	TRBJ1-2	CASSPRGGGAGYTF
TRBV10-3	TRBJ1-1	CAISAYNAEAFF
TRBV27	TRBJ1-5	CASSSRGHQPQHF
TRBV3-1/TRBV3-2	TRBJ2-7	CASSLRGLAGGYEQYF
TRBV6-4	TRBJ2-6	CASSPQGAGANVLTF
TRBV19	TRBJ1-6	CASGRGRTYNSPLHF
TRBV4-1	TRBJ1-1	CASSQESRRKGIEAFF
TRBV4-1	TRBJ1-6	CASSRRGEQNNSPLHF
TRBV19	TRBJ1-6	CASSILSGQGNSPLHF
TRBV6-1	TRBJ1-6	CASSETTGRNNSPLHF
TRBV10-2	TRBJ2-3	CASSDKGLLTDTQYF
TRBV10-1	TRBJ2-1	CASSEGQGASSYNEQFF
TRBV7-9	TRBJ1-2	CASSLYTGYGYTF
TRBV28	TRBJ2-7	CASSLPGQGSHEQYF
TRBV5-1	TRBJ2-3	CASSSARQTLTDTQYF
TRBV5-1	TRBJ2-3	CASRRGGQDTQYF
TRBV9	TRBJ2-5	CASSQTSGGAFETQYF
TRBV6-2/TRBV6-3	TRBJ2-5	CASSYIRRFQETQYF
TRBV19	TRBJ1-4	CASRAPDEKLFF
TRBV28	TRBJ1-5	CASSFSMVRQPQHF
TRBV5-6	TRBJ2-7	CASTWTGPIYEQYF
TRBV30	TRBJ1-2	CAWRPRAGYTF
TRBV7-9	TRBJ2-3	CASSLRVGTQYF
TRBV7-3	TRBJ2-3	CASSSSGRSSTDTQYF
TRBV11-2	TRBJ2-5	CASSSGRDREQETQYF
TRBV10-3	TRBJ2-2	CAIRSGDRSFGGELFF
TRBV10-3	TRBJ2-1	CAISESIPGGYNEQFF
TRBV29-1	TRBJ2-2	CSVEDRPNTGELFF
TRBV2	TRBJ1-1	CASSDRGTEAFF
TRBV29-1	TRBJ2-3	CSASWGGAGDTQYF
TRBV6-4	TRBJ1-3	CASSEKLGNTIYF